Listed below are T cell receptor beta chains from one sample, sequenced in a study of T cell repertoires in cytomegalovirus infection. Their specific antigens are unknown. One entry per CDR3 protein, called by TCRdb with MiXCR from the reads. The sample yields a few hundred thousand distinct CDR3 sequences, 40% seen once. The starting material was cultured PBMCs, obtained from culture after CMV antigen stimulation. All receptors come from a human donor in good health (CMV status not recorded). Some clones in this sample may be carry-over from other donors' samples. Both conserved end residues are part of each CDR3. The D gene is left open where the match is weak. Clone size, where shown, is once, few, many, or a class for clones that have expanded.

abundance	d_gene	j_gene	v_gene	CDR3nt	CDR3aa
once	NA	TRBJ2-5	TRBV20-1	TGCAGTGCTAGAGGGTATGGCGGGGTTCAAGAGACCCAGTACTTC	CSARGYGGVQETQYF
many	NA	TRBJ1-1	TRBV7-2	TGTGCCAGCAGCCTCGGGGGTTGGACTGAAGCTTTCTTT	CASSLGGWTEAFF
NA	NA	TRBJ2-1	TRBV11-2	TGTGCCAGCAGCTTAGTTCCTATCTACAATGAGCAGTTCTTC	CASSLVPIYNEQFF
few	TRBD2	TRBJ2-1	TRBV7-2	TGTGCCAGCAACCTTTTGGGAGGGGCGGATGAGCAGTTCTTC	CASNLLGGADEQFF
many	NA	TRBJ2-3	TRBV7-2	TGTGCCAGCAGCTCCAGGCTAACCACAGATACGCAGTATTTT	CASSSRLTTDTQYF
NA	NA	TRBJ1-4	TRBV7-9	TGTGCCAGCAGTCGGACGGGGGGAGAAAAACTGTTTTTT	CASSRTGGEKLFF
NA	TRBD2	TRBJ2-7	TRBV6-6	TGTGCCAGCAGTTACTCAGCGGGAGGAAACGAGCAGTACTTC	CASSYSAGGNEQYF
NA	NA	TRBJ1-1	TRBV3-1	TGTGCCAGCAGCCAAGGGGTAGTGGGGTCGGGAGGGACTGAAGCTTTCTTT	CASSQGVVGSGGTEAFF
NA	TRBD1	TRBJ1-2	TRBV28	TGTGCCAGCAGTCAGGACAGGCGCCGCTACACCTTC	CASSQDRRRYTF
NA	NA	TRBJ1-6	TRBV18	TGTGCCAGCTCACCTACGTCGGTCATTTCACCCCTCCACTTT	CASSPTSVISPLHF
many	NA	TRBJ2-3	TRBV7-9	TGTGCCAGCAGCAACTCCGGGGCAGATACGCAGTATTTT	CASSNSGADTQYF
NA	NA	TRBJ2-4	TRBV7-2	TGTGCCAGCAGCTTAGGAGGGCCAGACATTCAGTACTTC	CASSLGGPDIQYF
NA	NA	TRBJ1-3	TRBV7-4	TGTGCCAGCAGCGCCAGCTGGGACTCTGGAAACACCATATATTTT	CASSASWDSGNTIYF
once	NA	TRBJ1-1	TRBV20-1	TGCAGTGCTAGACCAGAGGGGGGGGCAGCTTTCTTT	CSARPEGGAAFF
NA	NA	TRBJ2-7	TRBV2	TGTGCCAGCAGTGTCGCCGGTCGTTACGAGCAGTACTTC	CASSVAGRYEQYF
NA	NA	TRBJ1-4	TRBV12-3/TRBV12-4	TGTGCCAGCAATGGGGGGAGGGCTAATGAAAAACTGTTTTTT	CASNGGRANEKLFF
NA	TRBD2	TRBJ2-1	TRBV19	TGTGCCAGTAGTACCCGACTAGCGGGAGTCGATGAGCAGTTCTTC	CASSTRLAGVDEQFF
few	NA	TRBJ2-1	TRBV7-2	TGTGCCAGCAGGCGCCCGGGATCCTCCTACAATGAGCAGTTCTTC	CASRRPGSSYNEQFF
once	NA	TRBJ2-7	TRBV6-6	TGTGCCAGCAGTCAAAAGGGGGACGATTACGAGCAGTACTTC	CASSQKGDDYEQYF
NA	NA	TRBJ2-1	TRBV7-8	TGTGCCAGCAGCCTCTACCGGGACGGCGCCTACAATGAGCAGTTCTTC	CASSLYRDGAYNEQFF
few	TRBD2	TRBJ2-1	TRBV11-2	TGTGCCAGCACAGACGTAGCGGGAGGGATCTACAATGAGCAGTTCTTC	CASTDVAGGIYNEQFF
once	NA	TRBJ2-3	TRBV11-3	TGTGCCAGCAGCCCGACGGGTTGGGACACAGATACGCAGTATTTT	CASSPTGWDTDTQYF
few	NA	TRBJ1-6	TRBV20-1	TGCAGTGCTAGAGAGATAGGGGGTCTCTCACCCCTCCACTTT	CSAREIGGLSPLHF
few	TRBD2	TRBJ2-1	TRBV12-3/TRBV12-4	TGTGCCAGCAGTTACCATGTGGGAGCGGGGGGGAAATACAATGAGCAGTTCTTC	CASSYHVGAGGKYNEQFF
NA	NA	TRBJ2-7	TRBV7-2	TGTGCCAGCAGAGAGAGCGGGTATGATACCTACGAGCAGTACTTC	CASRESGYDTYEQYF
NA	NA	TRBJ2-5	TRBV3-1	TGTGCCAGCAGCCATACTGGTGATGAGACCCAGTACTTC	CASSHTGDETQYF
NA	TRBD1	TRBJ2-7	TRBV20-1	TGCAGTGCTAGAGATACCCAACGAACAGGGGAGGAGCAGTACTTC	CSARDTQRTGEEQYF
NA	TRBD1	TRBJ2-7	TRBV5-4	TGTGCCAGCAGCTCGCGACAGGGAAATTGGCTCGAGCAGTACTTC	CASSSRQGNWLEQYF
NA	TRBD1	TRBJ1-2	TRBV6-6	TGTGCCAGCAGTTACGCGTCTCCGGGACAGGGCTCCTATGGCTACACCTTC	CASSYASPGQGSYGYTF
NA	NA	TRBJ2-5	TRBV7-3	TGTGCCAGAACCCCTCTTGAGAAGTTAAAGACCCAGTACTTC	CARTPLEKLKTQYF
NA	NA	TRBJ2-1	TRBV6-2/TRBV6-3	TGTGCCAGCGGTAACGGTTGGGAGCAGTTCTTC	CASGNGWEQFF
few	TRBD1	TRBJ1-6	TRBV6-6	TGTGCCAGCAGTTACACTCCCTACAGGGGAGGTAATTCACCCCTCCACTTT	CASSYTPYRGGNSPLHF
once	TRBD1	TRBJ1-2	TRBV6-6	TGTGCCAGCACCGCTGGGACAGAGGATGGCTACACCTTC	CASTAGTEDGYTF
NA	NA	TRBJ1-2	TRBV7-2	TGTGCCAGCAGGCAATGGACGGCTTCCTATGGCTACACCTTC	CASRQWTASYGYTF
NA	NA	TRBJ2-1	TRBV27	TGTGCCAGCAGATTAGGGACCTCTGGTGAGCATGAGCAGTTCTTC	CASRLGTSGEHEQFF
few	NA	TRBJ2-1	TRBV7-8	TGTGCCAGCAGCTTGTACGGGAGAACTGGCTATGAGCAGTTCTTC	CASSLYGRTGYEQFF
once	NA	TRBJ1-2	TRBV20-1	TGCAGTGCTAGTCTGGGAGCTTCTAACTATGGCTACACCTTC	CSASLGASNYGYTF
few	NA	TRBJ1-4	TRBV2	TGTGCCAGCAATAGAGCAAACAATGAAAAACTGTTTTTT	CASNRANNEKLFF
few	NA	TRBJ2-7	TRBV7-9	TGTGCCAGCAGCCGAGGGGGGCCGGGCTACGAGCAGTACTTC	CASSRGGPGYEQYF
NA	NA	TRBJ2-5	TRBV7-9	TGTGCCAGCAGCTTAGAGGGGACACCCCAAGAGACCCAGTACTTC	CASSLEGTPQETQYF
once	NA	TRBJ1-1	TRBV9	TGTGCCAGCAGCGTAGATGGGGGGCATGTGAACACTGAAGCTTTCTTT	CASSVDGGHVNTEAFF
NA	NA	TRBJ2-3	TRBV28	TGTGCCAGCAGTGACAACAGGGCTACTAGCACAGATACGCAGTATTTT	CASSDNRATSTDTQYF
NA	NA	TRBJ1-3	TRBV10-2	TGCGCCAGCAGTGGTCCCTCTGGAAACACCATATATTTT	CASSGPSGNTIYF
NA	NA	TRBJ1-6	TRBV11-2	TGTGCCAGCAGCGGGGGGTACGGGGGATTCGATTCACCCCTCCACTTT	CASSGGYGGFDSPLHF
NA	NA	TRBJ2-3	TRBV7-2	TGTGCCACCTACAGGGTTTTGAGTCCCCGGCGGACGCAGTATTTT	CATYRVLSPRRTQYF
few	TRBD1	TRBJ1-6	TRBV19	TGTGCCAGTACCGGGGGACAGTGGGGTTCACCCCTCCACTTT	CASTGGQWGSPLHF
few	TRBD2	TRBJ2-7	TRBV12-3/TRBV12-4	TGTGCCAGCAGTTCCCCCCGGACTAGCAAAGGCGAGCAGTACTTC	CASSSPRTSKGEQYF
NA	NA	TRBJ1-6	TRBV20-1	TGCAGTGCTAGAGATGCCCTTAGAGGCGTGGATTCACCCCTCCACTTT	CSARDALRGVDSPLHF
few	NA	TRBJ1-1	TRBV7-4	TGTGCCAGCAGCGGGTCTTTCTTT	CASSGSFF
NA	NA	TRBJ2-7	TRBV12-3/TRBV12-4	TGTGCCAGCAGCCGTCCAGGCGGGCGACTCGACTCCTACGAGCAGTACTTC	CASSRPGGRLDSYEQYF
NA	NA	TRBJ2-1	TRBV6-1	TGTGCCAGCAGGGCGGACAGCCTTATTTGGTCCTACAATGAGCAGTTCTTC	CASRADSLIWSYNEQFF
NA	NA	TRBJ1-1	TRBV6-6	TGTGCCAGCAGTTTTTGGGGGGGGAACACTGAAGCTTTCTTT	CASSFWGGNTEAFF
NA	TRBD1	TRBJ2-7	TRBV7-9	TGTGCCAGCAGCTTCCAACGGACAGGCCCTCCGAACGAGCAGTACTTC	CASSFQRTGPPNEQYF
few	NA	TRBJ1-5	TRBV4-1	TGCGCCAGCAGCCAAATTTCTGGGGGCCAGCCCCAGCATTTT	CASSQISGGQPQHF
few	NA	TRBJ1-1	TRBV7-2	TGTGCCAGCAGCGTCAACGTCAGGGTCGCGGTCACTGAAGCTTTCTTT	CASSVNVRVAVTEAFF
NA	NA	TRBJ1-2	TRBV12-3/TRBV12-4	TGTGCCAGCAGTTTTATCTCGGACTATGGCTACACCTTC	CASSFISDYGYTF
NA	NA	TRBJ2-1	TRBV29-1	TGCAGCGTTGCCCTCCCAAGGCATGAGCAGTTCTTC	CSVALPRHEQFF
NA	NA	TRBJ2-7	TRBV4-3	TGCGCCAGCAGCCAAGATAATGACTTGCCCTACGAGCAGTACTTC	CASSQDNDLPYEQYF
NA	NA	TRBJ1-2	TRBV7-9	TGTGCCAGCAGCTTAGCGGGGGCTCGCTACACCTTC	CASSLAGARYTF
NA	NA	TRBJ1-1	TRBV18	TGTGCCAGCTCACCTGGTAGTGGTGCCACTGAAGCTTTCTTT	CASSPGSGATEAFF